The 31 T cell receptor beta chains listed next were all sequenced from one sample in a study of shared clonotypes between healthy human individuals. Sequenced by immunoSEQ multiplex PCR; TCRdb stores in-frame clones only, minus some. The repertoire includes about 470,000 clones, 75% to 85% of them detected once, and about 12% sits in the top ten. The sequenced sample consisted of PBMCs. Receptor source: a woman aged 40 to 50 in good health. Some clones in this sample may be carry-over from other donors' samples.

This sequence joins TRBV28 and TRBJ2-3, with D possibly being TRBD2 (5 bases). The germline V gene encodes CDR1 MDHEN and CDR2 SYDVKM. The length of the CDR3 is 15 residues. V was pared by 1 base and J by 6 bases, with 14 bases between. The CDR3 protein is CASSLYPGREDTQYF. Written as DNA, the CDR3 is TGTGCCAGCAGTTTATATCCGGGAAGGGAGGATACGCAGTATTTT.

This clone has only a few counts. V is TRBV25-1 and J is TRBJ2-7; D is undetermined. V dropped 1 base and J dropped 2 bases, with 9 bases sitting between them. Germline-derived CDR1 and CDR2 are MGHDK and SYGVNS. CDR3 length: 14 amino acids. The CDR3 reads CASSELDKTYEQYF. The CDR3 coding sequence is TGTGCCAGCAGTGAATTAGACAAGACCTACGAGCAGTACTTC.

The sample holds one count of this clone. The chain uses TRBV6-6 and TRBJ2-1; 12 bases align to TRBD2. The CDR3 is 16 amino acids. The germline CDR1 and CDR2 sequences are MNHNY and SVGAGI (reference sequence). With V trimmed by 2 bases and J by 7 bases, 6 bases remained unmatched. DNA of the CDR3: TGTGCCAGCAGTTACGTAAGACTAGCGGGAGCAAATGAGCAGTTCTTC. Translating it yields CASSYVRLAGANEQFF.

The chain is built from TRBV6-1 and TRBJ1-5; perhaps TRBD1 as D (6 bases). V gave up 4 bases and J gave up 3 bases, with 10 bases separating them. This CDR3 has 14 residues. The germline V gene encodes CDR1 MNHNS and CDR2 SASEGT. CDR3 coding DNA: TGTGCCAGCAGTGGGCGACAGGTCAATCAGCCCCAGCATTTT. Translation: CASSGRQVNQPQHF.

This chain joins TRBV6-1 and TRBJ1-2; no clear D gene. The CDR3 loop spans 13 amino acids. V was cut by 3 bases and J by 5 bases, with 10 bases left in between. In germline, CDR1 is MNHNS, CDR2 SASEGT. The DNA of the CDR3 is TGTGCCAGCAGTGATGGTCCGAGTTATGGCTACACCTTC. It specifies CASSDGPSYGYTF.

In its sample, this clone was seen a few times. The chain couples TRBV18 to TRBJ2-5; D gene ambiguous. The CDR3 is made up of 15 amino acids. The V and J ends lost 0 bases and 0 bases respectively, with 8 bases between them. The germline gives CDR1 KGHSH, CDR2 LQKENI. Here the CDR3 reads CASSPPGRNQETQYF. CDR3 in DNA: TGTGCCAGCTCACCACCTGGGCGGAACCAAGAGACCCAGTACTTC.

A note on this clone: Other DNA sequences in this sample translate to the same CDR3. CDR3 residues: CASSPTGRTEAFF. The CDR3 region has the DNA TGTGCCAGCAGCCCGACAGGGCGTACTGAAGCTTTCTTT. V is TRBV7-3 and J is TRBJ1-1; 7 bases fit TRBD1. J gave up 5 bases and V 5 bases, and 5 bases lay outside the gene matches. CDR3 length: 13 amino acids. Germline lookup yields CDR1 SGHTA and CDR2 FQGTGA.

As for this clone: This CDR3 fails to terminate in the conserved phenylalanine or tryptophan, so it likely reflects a read error. The chain is built from TRBV7-2 and TRBJ1-2; TRBD1 aligns across 8 bases. The CDR3 length is 12 residues. Germline V CDR1 and CDR2: SGHTA, FQGNSA. With V trimmed by 5 bases and J by 6 bases, 2 bases remained unmatched. CDR3 bases: TGTGCCAGCAGCCAGACAGGGGATGGCTACACCTCC. As protein: CASSQTGDGYTS.

This sequence joins TRBV4-2 and TRBJ2-7; the match to TRBD2 covers 9 bases. The CDR3 has 16 amino acids. The V and J ends lost 0 bases and 7 bases, in that order; junction bases with no gene match: 10. The germline V gene encodes CDR1 LGHNA and CDR2 YNFKEQ. CDR3 coding DNA: TGTGCCAGCAGCCAAGAAAGTACTAGCGGGCGAGGGGAGCAGTACTTC. Protein: CASSQESTSGRGEQYF.

For this clone: Other nucleotide sequences in the sample specify the same CDR3. The rearrangement links TRBV5-1 to TRBJ2-2; D may be TRBD1 (5 bases). V dropped 0 bases and J dropped 0 bases, with 9 bases sitting between them. The CDR3 length is 16 residues. Per the germline V gene, CDR1 is SGHRS and CDR2 is YFSETQ. CDR3 in amino acids: CASSLGDRANTGELFF. Here the CDR3 DNA reads TGCGCCAGCAGCTTGGGAGACAGAGCGAACACCGGGGAGCTGTTTTTT.

Concerning this clone: The same CDR3 arises from other DNA sequences in this sample as well. The CDR3 loop reads CASSHIGGLGANVLTF. The CDR3, as DNA: TGTGCCAGCAGCCACATCGGGGGGCTTGGGGCCAACGTCCTGACTTTC. The rearrangement uses TRBV11-2 and TRBJ2-6; D is perhaps TRBD2 (7 bases). CDR1 is SGHAT and CDR2 is FQNNGV in the germline V gene. This CDR3 spans 16 amino acids. Trimming took 5 bases from V and 3 from J, leaving 14 bases between them.

The chain has TRBV5-4 and TRBJ1-3; D possibly corresponds to TRBD1 (6 bases). Trimming took off 9 bases at V and 2 bases at J, with 15 bases between the two ends. Germline assignment: CDR1 SGHNT and CDR2 YYREEE (reference sequence). The CDR3 has 14 residues. CDR3 sequence reads: CATTSGAAGNTIYF. DNA for the CDR3: TGTGCCACTACCTCGGGGGCCGCTGGAAACACCATATATTTT.

This clone was seen more than once but under ten times. The chain is built from TRBV11-2 and TRBJ2-2; tentatively, D is TRBD1 (6 bases). Per the germline V gene, CDR1 is SGHAT and CDR2 is FQNNGV. The ends were cut back, 5 bases at V and 6 bases at J, with 13 bases in the middle. The CDR3 is 14 residues long. CDR3: CASSIYRDAGELFF. CDR3 DNA sequence: TGTGCCAGCAGCATATACAGGGACGCCGGGGAGCTGTTTTTT.

The chain uses TRBV6-1 and TRBJ1-3; D unresolved. V dropped 6 bases and J dropped 7 bases, with 19 bases sitting between them. CDR3 length: 15 residues. CDR1 is MNHNS, CDR2 SASEGT, per germline. The CDR3 loop is CASRVLRAYSNTIYF. The CDR3 DNA reads as TGTGCCAGCAGAGTACTTAGGGCTTATTCTAACACCATATATTTT.

This chain joins TRBV11-1 and TRBJ2-1; D uncertain. The CDR3 length is 15 residues. From germline, CDR1 is SGHAT and CDR2 FQDESV (reference sequence). Trimming took 5 bases from V and 1 from J, leaving 12 bases between them. The CDR3 reads CASSPRSYSYNEQFF. The CDR3 DNA follows: TGTGCCAGCAGCCCACGGAGTTATTCCTACAATGAGCAGTTCTTC.

Regarding this clone: Other DNA sequences of this sample code for an identical CDR3. The chain is built from TRBV6-5 and TRBJ2-7; 10 bases match TRBD2. Germline CDR1 reads MNHEY; CDR2 reads SVGAGI. The CDR3 is 14 amino acids. V trimming: 2 bases; J trimming: 4 bases; junction bases outside the gene matches: 2. The CDR3 loop reads CASSYASGSYEQYF. CDR3 coding DNA: TGTGCCAGCAGTTACGCTAGCGGGAGTTACGAGCAGTACTTC.

A few counts support this clone. The J gene is TRBJ2-3, the V gene TRBV18; 11 positions match TRBD1. J gave up 6 bases and V 1 base, and 6 bases lay outside the gene matches. The CDR3 length is 16 residues. The germline V gene encodes CDR1 KGHSH and CDR2 LQKENI. The CDR3 bases are TGTGCCAGCTCACCACTTGGGACAGGGGGTTTCGATACGCAGTATTTT. Amino acid sequence: CASSPLGTGGFDTQYF.

V usage is TRBV9 and J usage is TRBJ2-5; possibly TRBD2 for D (5 bases). CDR1 SGDLS and CDR2 YYNGEE come from the germline V gene. Trimming took off 4 bases at V and 7 bases at J, with 17 bases between the two ends. The CDR3 is made up of 14 amino acids. DNA of the CDR3: TGTGCCAGCAGCCCCCGCTCTGGGAGTGGGACCCAGTACTTC. It encodes CASSPRSGSGTQYF.

This clone appeared once. V gene TRBV5-1 combines with J gene TRBJ2-3; the match to TRBD2 covers 15 bases. Germline V gene sequence: CDR1 SGHRS, CDR2 YFSETQ. The length of the CDR3 is 17 residues. The ends lost 4 bases at V and 3 bases at J; junction bases unmatched: 6. CDR3 in amino acids: CASSEGLAGGLTDTQYF. For the CDR3, the DNA is TGCGCCAGCAGCGAGGGACTAGCGGGAGGACTGACAGATACGCAGTATTTT. The entire variable domain, with the rest obtained from reference TRBV5-1 and TRBJ2-3, is as follows: KAGVTQTPRYLIKTRGQQVTLSCSPISGHRSVSWYQQTPGQGLQFLFEYFSETQRNKGNFPGRFSGRQFSNSRSEMNVSTLELGDSALYLCASSEGLAGGLTDTQYFGPGTRLTVL.

The CDR3 DNA is TGTGCCAGCCTCATGGCCCTGGGGCACACTGAAGCTTTCTTT. Amino acids: CASLMALGHTEAFF. This chain joins TRBV2 and TRBJ1-1, with D perhaps TRBD1 (5 bases). Germline V gene lookup returns CDR1 SNHLY and CDR2 FYNNEI. This CDR3 has 14 amino acids. Trimming pared 8 bases from V and 3 bases from J, leaving 16 bases between. Full variable domain (rest looked up from reference TRBV2 and TRBJ1-1): EPEVTQTPSHQVTQMGQEVILRCVPISNHLYFYWYRQILGQKVEFLVSFYNNEISEKSEIFDDQFSVERPDGSNFTLKIRSTKLEDSAMYFCASLMALGHTEAFFGQGTRLTVV.

This clone showed up just once. Relative to the germline gene, one junction end is altered; a read error may explain this. The V call is TRBV7-7, the J call TRBJ2-2; the match to TRBD1 covers 8 bases. This CDR3 comprises 14 residues. Germline V lookup: CDR1 SSHAT, CDR2 FNYEAQ (reference sequence). CDR3 loop: CASSPRTGSGELFF. DNA for the CDR3: TGTGCTAGCAGCCCTCGGACAGGGTCCGGGGAGCTGTTTTTT.

The table lists this clone with a count of one. The chain uses TRBV28 and TRBJ2-5, with D possibly matching TRBD1 (8 bases). V was shortened by 6 bases and J by 5 bases, with 22 bases between the two germline ends. The CDR3 totals 16 residues. Germline V lookup: CDR1 MDHEN, CDR2 SYDVKM. Here the CDR3 reads CASRGTGRGAWETQYF. CDR3 in DNA: TGTGCCAGCAGGGGGACAGGCCGGGGGGCCTGGGAGACCCAGTACTTC.

This chain joins TRBV21-1 and TRBJ1-3. TRBV21-1 is a pseudogene locus. The CDR3 totals 14 residues. The CDR3 loop reads CATARAGSGNTIYF. The CDR3 DNA reads TGTGCCACCGCACGAGCGGGGTCTGGAAACACCATATATTTT.

This chain uses TRBV9 with TRBJ2-3; D is uncertain. Germline values: CDR1 SGDLS, CDR2 YYNGEE. Deletions cut 1 base from V and 3 bases from J, with 12 bases between. The CDR3 runs 15 residues. The CDR3 DNA follows: TGTGCCAGCAGCGTATTTGGAGTTGGAACAGATACGCAGTATTTT. It encodes CASSVFGVGTDTQYF.

The chain joins TRBV6-1 to TRBJ2-7, with 9 positions matching TRBD2. The junction had 5 bases not matched to a gene; V was cut back by 5 bases and J by 0 bases. CDR1 is MNHNS, CDR2 SASEGT, per germline. The CDR3 totals 15 residues. The CDR3 protein is CASSRLADISYEQYF. CDR3 DNA sequence: TGTGCCAGCAGTCGACTAGCGGACATCTCCTACGAGCAGTACTTC.

The table lists this clone with a few counts. The V call is TRBV7-2, the J call TRBJ1-2; D unresolved. Looked up from germline, CDR1 is SGHTA and CDR2 is FQGNSA. V lost 8 bases and J lost 5, with 15 bases in between. This CDR3 has 13 residues. The CDR3 loop is CASGRPMGYGYTF. CDR3 in DNA: TGTGCCAGCGGGCGGCCCATGGGGTATGGCTACACCTTC.

The J gene is TRBJ2-1, the V gene TRBV10-3, with TRBD2 identical over 7 bases. Germline CDR1 reads ENHRY; CDR2 reads SYGVKD. CDR3 size: 13 residues. V shed 10 bases, J shed 4 bases, and the junction held 7 bases outside the gene matches. CDR3 residues: CATRDYLYNEQFF. In nucleotides, the CDR3 is TGTGCCACCCGGGACTACCTATACAATGAGCAGTTCTTC.

CDR3 sequence: CASSLFGNTGELFF. The CDR3 nucleotides are TGTGCCAGCAGCTTGTTCGGGAACACCGGGGAGCTGTTTTTT. This sequence joins TRBV5-6 and TRBJ2-2, with D unclear. Trimming took off 1 base at V and 1 base at J, with 5 bases between the two ends. CDR3 length: 14 amino acids. Germline CDR1 SGHDT, CDR2 YYEEEE.

The chain carries TRBV5-1 and TRBJ2-7; 7 nucleotides match TRBD1. The V and J ends lost 4 bases and 2 bases, in that order; junction bases with no gene match: 6. The CDR3 sequence is 14 residues long. Germline assignment: CDR1 SGHRS and CDR2 YFSETQ. The CDR3 region is CASSATGYTYEQYF. The CDR3 nucleotides are TGCGCCAGCAGCGCGACAGGGTACACCTACGAGCAGTACTTC. The complete variable domain, with remaining parts taken from reference TRBV5-1 and TRBJ2-7, reads KAGVTQTPRYLIKTRGQQVTLSCSPISGHRSVSWYQQTPGQGLQFLFEYFSETQRNKGNFPGRFSGRQFSNSRSEMNVSTLELGDSALYLCASSATGYTYEQYFGPGTRLTVT.

V usage is TRBV9 and J usage is TRBJ2-7; 9 bases fit TRBD2. J lost 3 bases, V lost 4 bases, and 8 bases had no gene match. This CDR3 spans 15 amino acids. Per germline, CDR1 SGDLS and CDR2 YYNGEE. The CDR3 coding sequence is TGTGCCAGCAGCCCCCTGGCGGGAGGGCGCTACGAGCAGTACTTC. Its protein product is CASSPLAGGRYEQYF.

This clone has a handful of counts. The rearrangement links TRBV27 to TRBJ1-5; D is undetermined. V shed 0 bases and J shed 5 bases, with 5 bases lying between them. CDR1 MNHEY and CDR2 SMNVEV come from the germline V gene (reference sequence). This CDR3 contains 13 residues. CDR3 in amino acids: CASSLSRHQPQHF. The CDR3 nucleotides read TGTGCCAGCAGTTTATCTCGCCATCAGCCCCAGCATTTT.